This T cell receptor (beta chain) appears in the sequencing data of a study of STAT3 mutations in large granular lymphocyte leukemia. General study results and limits: Differing intervals and regimens complicate linking therapy response to clone burden. At least one immunodominant TCR beta clonotype appeared in every T-cell large granular lymphocyte leukemia patient. After therapy, about 35% of the 18 patients switched clonotypes, all new clones STAT3 wild type.

Germline CDR1 SEHNR, CDR2 FQNEAQ (reference sequence). The germline V and J ends were trimmed by 4 bases and 2 bases, with 3 bases remaining between them. The CDR3 is 12 residues long. Average productive template count per sample was around 40,000. Libraries were prepared by immunoSEQ multiplex PCR; TCRdb keeps only in-frame clonotypes and omits some of them. Among more than 25,000 clones listed, over 65% were seen once. As concerns this clone: The target antigen is unknown.

This chain joins TRBV7-9 and TRBJ1-5, with no clear D. The sequence came from a woman between 50 and 59 years old with T-cell large granular lymphocyte leukemia. Some clones in this sample may be carry-over from other donors' samples. The sample consisted of peripheral blood mononuclear cells. This CDR3 is CASSWGNQPQHF. In DNA form, the CDR3 reads TGTGCCAGCAGCTGGGGCAATCAGCCCCAGCATTTT.